Below, 30 T cell receptor beta chains from the same sample are listed, as sequenced in a study of blood T cell repertoires in COVID-19. Assay used: immunoSEQ multiplex PCR; TCRdb lists only in-frame clones, some missing. Counted here are 290,000 or so clones, 80% to 85% occurring once; the ten biggest clones make up 5%. The source material was PBMCs or T cells enriched from blood (not recorded which). The receptors originated from a man in his forties who had been exposed to COVID-19.

The gene calls are TRBV4-1 and TRBJ2-5; D is ambiguous. The ends were cut back, 0 bases at V and 5 bases at J, with 16 bases in the middle. The germline gives CDR1 MGHRA, CDR2 YSYEKL. This CDR3 contains 16 residues. The CDR3 DNA reads as TGCGCCAGCAGCCAAGATTTGGTTAGGCAGGTGGAGACCCAGTACTTC. Residues: CASSQDLVRQVETQYF.

The chain links TRBV11-2 to TRBJ2-1, with D possibly TRBD2 on 6 matching bases. The CDR3 sequence is 15 residues long. V was clipped by 1 base and J by 2 bases, with 9 bases between them. Germline CDR1 is SGHAT and CDR2 is FQNNGV. CDR3 DNA: TGTGCCAGCAGCTTAGTTAGCGGAACCTACAATGAGCAGTTCTTC. Translated: CASSLVSGTYNEQFF.

The rearrangement joins TRBV29-1 to TRBJ1-2, with a weak D call TRBD1 (6 bases). Trimming took off 8 bases at V and 5 bases at J, with 21 bases between the two ends. The CDR3 has 14 amino acids. Germline V CDR1 and CDR2: SQVTM, ANQGSEA. CDR3 DNA: TGCAGCATTTATACGGGGGGCTTCGGATATGGCTACACCTTC. This codes for CSIYTGGFGYGYTF.

V usage is TRBV11-2 and J usage is TRBJ1-2; 8 positions agree with TRBD1. CDR1 and CDR2 (germline): SGHAT, FQNNGV. V trimming: 5 bases; J trimming: 5 bases; junction bases outside the gene matches: 10. This CDR3 has 15 residues. CDR3 region: CASSQRTGSMYGYTF. CDR3 coding DNA: TGTGCCAGCAGCCAAAGGACAGGGTCTATGTATGGCTACACCTTC.

The V gene is TRBV5-1, the J gene TRBJ1-1, with 8 bases that match TRBD1. V trimming: 0 bases; J trimming: 8 bases; junction bases outside the gene matches: 0. The CDR3 runs 12 residues. The germline CDR1 and CDR2 sequences are SGHRS and YFSETQ. CDR3 DNA: TGCGCCAGCAGCTTGGGACAGGGGGAAGCTTTCTTT. Encoded protein: CASSLGQGEAFF.

In nucleotides, the CDR3 is TGCGCCAGCAGCCCCGGGACTAGGGCAGATACGCAGTATTTT. This codes for CASSPGTRADTQYF. The V and J genes are TRBV5-1 and TRBJ2-3; 8 positions agree with TRBD2. J gave up 4 bases and V 4 bases, and 5 bases lay outside the gene matches. The CDR3 consists of 14 residues. The germline V gene encodes CDR1 SGHRS and CDR2 YFSETQ.

J is TRBJ2-2 and V is TRBV10-2; D is unresolved. The germline V and J ends were trimmed by 7 bases and 3 bases, with 6 bases remaining between them. Germline-derived CDR1 and CDR2 are WSHSY and SAAADI. The CDR3 has 12 amino acids. CDR3 loop: CASTEYTGELFF. CDR3 nucleotide sequence: TGCGCCAGCACCGAGTACACCGGGGAGCTGTTTTTT.

The genes are TRBV3-1 (or the pseudogene TRBV3-2) and TRBJ2-7; no clear D gene. The germline V gene encodes CDR1 LGHDT and CDR2 YNNKEL (reference sequence). V dropped 0 bases and J dropped 2 bases, with 11 bases sitting between them. CDR3 size: 15 residues. In nucleotides, the CDR3 is TGTGCCAGCAGCCAAGAAATAGGCGGCCCCTACGAGCAGTACTTC. This codes for CASSQEIGGPYEQYF.

The V gene is TRBV18, the J gene TRBJ2-4, with unresolved D. The ends were cut back, 3 bases at V and 11 bases at J, with 14 bases in the middle. Germline V gene sequence: CDR1 KGHSH, CDR2 LQKENI. The CDR3 runs 13 residues. CDR3 in DNA: TGTGCCAGCTCACCGTTAGAGGATACGGTTCAGTACTTC. This gives the protein CASSPLEDTVQYF.

The chain employs TRBV5-1 and TRBJ1-5; TRBD1 is a possible D gene (5 bases). V was clipped by 0 bases and J by 4 bases, with 11 bases between them. Germline lookup yields CDR1 SGHRS and CDR2 YFSETQ. This CDR3 comprises 15 residues. CDR3: CASSLGGRGNQPQHF. CDR3 bases: TGCGCCAGCAGCTTGGGCGGGAGGGGTAATCAGCCCCAGCATTTT.

The CDR3 sequence: CASSPRPGLVGGELFF. As DNA, the CDR3 is TGTGCCAGCAGCCCGAGACCGGGACTAGTAGGTGGGGAGCTGTTTTTT. This sequence joins TRBV3-1 (or the pseudogene TRBV3-2) and TRBJ2-2; 8 bases agree with TRBD2. The length of the CDR3 is 16 residues. Germline V gene lookup returns CDR1 LGHDT and CDR2 YNNKEL (reference sequence). Trimming at V came to 4 bases and at J to 8 bases, leaving 12 bases not matched to a gene.

This sequence joins TRBV10-3 and TRBJ2-2; 12 bases line up with TRBD2. Trimming took 1 base from V and 7 from J; bases not matched to a gene: 10. CDR1 and CDR2 from the germline V gene are ENHRY and SYGVKD. CDR3 length equals 18 residues. The CDR3: CAISELKLAGGKGGELFF. CDR3 sequence (DNA): TGTGCCATCAGTGAGTTAAAACTAGCGGGAGGAAAAGGCGGGGAGCTGTTTTTT.

V usage is TRBV5-4 and J usage is TRBJ1-4; 7 bases are shared with TRBD1. Germline V gene sequence: CDR1 SGHNT, CDR2 YYREEE (reference sequence). The length of the CDR3 is 17 residues. Losses at the gene ends were 4 bases for V and 4 bases for J; bases not matched to a gene: 13. The CDR3 nucleotides read TGTGCCAGCAGCACGGGACAGCCATGGGGCCGTAATGAAAAACTGTTTTTT. It translates to CASSTGQPWGRNEKLFF.

This clone was counted a few times. This chain uses TRBV11-2 with TRBJ1-3, with a tentative D call TRBD1 (5 bases). Germline V gene lookup returns CDR1 SGHAT and CDR2 FQNNGV. The CDR3 is 14 residues long. The germline V and J ends were trimmed by 2 bases and 11 bases, with 16 bases remaining between them. The CDR3 nucleotides are TGTGCCAGCAGCTTACAGGGCTATCAAACCGCCATATATTTT. Protein sequence: CASSLQGYQTAIYF.

The chain couples TRBV10-3 to TRBJ1-6; D gene uncertain. The CDR3 has 15 residues. Per germline, CDR1 ENHRY and CDR2 SYGVKD. V was clipped by 6 bases and J by 0 bases, with 9 bases between them. CDR3 region: CAISGGSSYNSPLHF. CDR3 DNA sequence: TGTGCCATCAGCGGCGGGAGCTCCTATAATTCACCCCTCCACTTT.

This chain joins TRBV7-9 and TRBJ2-5; 11 bases line up with TRBD1. There are 14 residues in the CDR3. J lost 6 bases, V lost 1 base, and 1 base had no gene match. Germline V CDR1 and CDR2: SEHNR, FQNEAQ (reference sequence). CDR3 region: CASSLGTGGQTQYF. The CDR3 DNA sequence: TGTGCCAGCAGCTTAGGGACAGGGGGCCAGACCCAGTACTTC.

V and J are TRBV19 and TRBJ2-7, with D possibly being TRBD2 (5 bases). This CDR3 region has 16 residues. Germline V gives CDR1 LNHDA, CDR2 SQIVND (reference sequence). Trimming took 3 bases from V and 4 from J, leaving 19 bases between them. The CDR3 nucleotides read TGTGCCAGTAGTATGAGCGCCACGGGGTTTGTTTACGAGCAGTACTTC. It translates to CASSMSATGFVYEQYF.

This sequence joins TRBV6-6 and TRBJ1-5, with 7 bases matching TRBD1. Germline CDR1 and CDR2: MNHNY and SVGAGI (reference sequence). Trimming removed 5 bases from V and 6 bases from J; junction bases left unmatched: 13. This CDR3 is 16 amino acids long. The CDR3: CASSRKGQVVLQPQHF. CDR3 nucleotides: TGTGCCAGCAGTCGAAAAGGACAGGTAGTTCTTCAGCCCCAGCATTTT.

This clone was detected only once. This chain uses TRBV10-3 with TRBJ1-1; D ambiguous. Looked up from germline, CDR1 is ENHRY and CDR2 is SYGVKD. Trimming pared 0 bases from V and 2 bases from J, leaving 4 bases between. The CDR3 spans 13 residues. CDR3 in DNA: TGTGCCATCAGTGAGTCAACTAACACTGAAGCTTTCTTT. Amino acid sequence: CAISESTNTEAFF.

This chain links TRBV14 with TRBJ2-1; 11 positions match TRBD2. The junction had 14 bases not matched to a gene; V was cut back by 4 bases and J by 9 bases. Germline V lookup: CDR1 SGHDN, CDR2 FVKESK. The CDR3 totals 17 residues. CDR3 sequence (DNA): TGTGCCAGCAGCCGTGACGAGCTAGCGGGGGGCCCGGCTGAGCAGTTCTTC. Residues: CASSRDELAGGPAEQFF. Together with reference TRBV14 and TRBJ2-1, the CDR3 gives the full variable domain: EAGVTQFPSHSVIEKGQTVTLRCDPISGHDNLYWYRRVMGKEIKFLLHFVKESKQDESGMPNNRFLAERTGGTYSTLKVQPAELEDSGVYFCASSRDELAGGPAEQFFGPGTRLTVL.

This chain joins TRBV7-8 and TRBJ2-3; D is perhaps TRBD1 (6 bases). Between the trimmed V and J ends, which lost 5 bases and 2 bases, there was a span of 14 bases. The CDR3 sequence is 15 residues long. The germline V gene has CDR1 SGHVS and CDR2 FQNEAQ. The CDR3, as DNA: TGTGCCAGCAGCCCCACAGGGACCACCACAGATACGCAGTATTTT. Translated, it gives CASSPTGTTTDTQYF. Using reference TRBV7-8 and TRBJ2-3 for the parts outside the CDR3, the full variable domain is GAGVSQSPRYKVAKRGQDVALRCDPISGHVSLFWYQQALGQGPEFLTYFQNEAQLDKSGLPSDRFFAERPEGSVSTLKIQRTQQEDSAVYLCASSPTGTTTDTQYFGPGTRLTVL.

V is TRBV3-1 (or the pseudogene TRBV3-2) and J is TRBJ2-7, with TRBD1 matching over 10 bases. The J segment lost 5 bases and the V segment lost 4 bases, leaving 2 bases of the junction unmatched. The CDR3 length is 13 residues. Germline V lookup: CDR1 LGHDT, CDR2 YNNKEL (reference sequence). The CDR3 DNA follows: TGTGCCAGCAGCCGGGACAGGGGAGACGAGCAGTACTTC. Its translation is CASSRDRGDEQYF.

The V and J genes are TRBV30 and TRBJ1-2; the D is unclear. Germline lookup yields CDR1 GTSNPN and CDR2 SVGIG (reference sequence). V shed 3 bases and J shed 0 bases, with 8 bases lying between them. This CDR3 contains 13 residues. The CDR3 region has the DNA TGTGCCTGGAGGACCGGAGCTAACTATGGCTACACCTTC. It yields the protein CAWRTGANYGYTF.

This clone was recorded at least ten times. This chain joins TRBV19 and TRBJ2-7; 7 nucleotides align to TRBD2. The CDR3 sequence is 13 residues long. The J segment lost 3 bases and the V segment lost 6 bases, leaving 5 bases of the junction unmatched. Germline V gene sequence: CDR1 LNHDA, CDR2 SQIVND (reference sequence). In nucleotides, the CDR3 is TGTGCCAGTAGGGGGAGGGATCTCTACGAGCAGTACTTC. Translated: CASRGRDLYEQYF.

Many counts were recorded for this clone. This chain joins TRBV5-1 and TRBJ1-1; TRBD1 might be the D (5 bases). This CDR3 has 14 residues. V lost 0 bases to trimming and J lost 2 bases, with 8 bases between them. CDR1 and CDR2 from the germline V gene are SGHRS and YFSETQ. The CDR3 DNA reads TGCGCCAGCAGCTTGGGACAGACAAACACTGAAGCTTTCTTT. This gives the protein CASSLGQTNTEAFF.

The chain links TRBV6-5 to TRBJ2-7; tentative D call: TRBD1 (6 bases). Germline CDR1 MNHEY, CDR2 SVGAGI. This CDR3 comprises 16 residues. V lost 4 bases and J 7 bases, leaving 23 bases between the germline ends. CDR3 sequence reads: CASSSQALGQLSEQYF. The CDR3 DNA reads as TGTGCCAGCAGTTCACAGGCCCTCGGACAGCTATCTGAGCAGTACTTC.

This clone has just one count. The rearrangement joins TRBV2 to TRBJ2-6; D is unresolved. Germline CDR1 and CDR2: SNHLY and FYNNEI. V lost 5 bases and J lost 0, with 11 bases in between. The length of the CDR3 is 16 residues. The DNA of the CDR3 is TGTGCCAGCAGTCGACGAGGTAGCTCTGGGGCCAACGTCCTGACTTTC. It is translated as CASSRRGSSGANVLTF.

This clone is a singleton in its sample. The chain has TRBV5-4 and TRBJ2-2; D not certain. CDR1 and CDR2 from the germline V gene are SGHNT and YYREEE (reference sequence). The CDR3 runs to 14 residues. V lost 0 bases, J lost 6 bases, and 9 bases lay in between. CDR3: CASSLGQNPGELFF. CDR3 sequence (DNA): TGTGCCAGCAGCTTGGGGCAAAATCCCGGGGAGCTGTTTTTT.

In this sample, this clone turned up once. The V call is TRBV30, the J call TRBJ2-7, with 7 bases identical to TRBD2. CDR3 length: 17 residues. Trimming removed 3 bases from V and 6 bases from J; junction bases left unmatched: 20. Looked up from germline, CDR1 is GTSNPN and CDR2 is SVGIG (reference sequence). The CDR3 sequence: CAWSRFSLSAGVGEQYF. For the CDR3, the DNA is TGTGCCTGGAGCAGGTTTAGTCTATCCGCGGGAGTGGGCGAGCAGTACTTC. The variable domain in full, completed from reference TRBV30 and TRBJ2-7, reads SQTIHQWPATLVQPVGSPLSLECTVEGTSNPNLYWYRQAAGRGLQLLFYSVGIGQISSEVPQNLSASRPQDRQFILSSKKLLLSDSGFYLCAWSRFSLSAGVGEQYFGPGTRLTVT.

This clone was observed a handful of times. This chain joins TRBV4-2 and TRBJ2-7; 8 positions match TRBD2. V trimming: 0 bases; J trimming: 3 bases; junction bases outside the gene matches: 16. The germline V gene encodes CDR1 LGHNA and CDR2 YNFKEQ. This CDR3 is built from 19 residues. Written as DNA, the CDR3 is TGTGCCAGCAGCCAAGAACTCTCTACGGTGGCGGGGGGTAACTACGAGCAGTACTTC. It is translated as CASSQELSTVAGGNYEQYF.